These 30 T cell receptor beta chains originate from one sample sequenced in a study of CD8+CD57+ T cells in acquired aplastic anemia. Sequencing was done on patients that had shown CD8+CD57+ cell expansion by flow cytometry. TCR beta VDJ and CDR3 were profiled, and genomic DNA was the template. In TCRdb, the reads were re-called with MiXCR into one record per CDR3 protein. The sample includes roughly 180,000 distinct CDR3 sequences, 48% of them seen just once. The sample taken for sequencing was sorted CD4+, CD8+, or CD8+CD57+ T cells (not recorded which) from PBMCs. All receptors derive from a human donor with aplastic anemia.

This clonotype has just one count. The genes are TRBV25-1 and TRBJ2-2, with TRBD2 matching 8 bases. Looked up from germline, CDR1 is MGHDK and CDR2 is SYGVNS. The CDR3 is 14 amino acids. J was trimmed by 4 bases and V by 7 bases; bases with no gene match: 5. CDR3 sequence reads: CASTGLATTGELFF. The CDR3 DNA follows: TGTGCCAGCACAGGACTAGCTACCACCGGGGAGCTGTTTTTT.

This clonotype was counted at least ten times. The V gene is TRBV9, the J gene TRBJ2-4; D gene uncertain. This CDR3 spans 14 amino acids. Germline loops: CDR1 SGDLS, CDR2 YYNGEE. V lost 0 bases and J lost 0, with 4 bases in between. In nucleotides, the CDR3 is TGTGCCAGCAGCGTAGGAGGAGCCAAAAACATTCAGTACTTC. Amino acids: CASSVGGAKNIQYF. The whole variable domain, remainder taken from reference TRBV9 and TRBJ2-4, is DSGVTQTPKHLITATGQRVTLRCSPRSGDLSVYWYQQSLDQGLQFLIQYYNGEERAKGNILERFSAQQFPDLHSELNLSSLELGDSALYFCASSVGGAKNIQYFGAGTRLSVL.

The V call is TRBV14, the J call TRBJ2-1; TRBD1 agrees at 9 bases. The trim removed 8 bases at V and 8 bases at J, leaving 10 bases unmatched. This CDR3 region has 14 residues. CDR1 and CDR2 from the germline V gene are SGHDN and FVKESK. The CDR3 is CASGPGQGGHEQFF. CDR3 bases: TGTGCCAGCGGACCGGGACAGGGTGGGCATGAGCAGTTCTTC.

This clonotype has at least ten counts. The chain uses TRBV9 and TRBJ1-1; no clear D gene. The CDR3 spans 17 residues. The germline V gene encodes CDR1 SGDLS and CDR2 YYNGEE. V lost 1 base to trimming and J lost 1 base, with 17 bases between them. Here the CDR3 reads CASSVPLRTDTNTEAFF. CDR3 bases: TGTGCCAGCAGCGTACCATTAAGAACAGACACGAACACTGAAGCTTTCTTT.

The chain is built from TRBV28 and TRBJ1-4; TRBD1 matches at 7 bases. This CDR3 comprises 15 residues. Germline-derived CDR1 and CDR2 are MDHEN and SYDVKM. The ends lost 3 bases at V and 5 bases at J; junction bases unmatched: 6. In nucleotides, the CDR3 is TGTGCCAGCAGTTTTCGGGACAGAAAAAATGAAAAACTGTTTTTT. Protein product: CASSFRDRKNEKLFF.

This clonotype showed up many times. The chain couples TRBV24-1 to TRBJ2-7, with D tentatively TRBD2 (7 bases). This CDR3 is 10 amino acids long. Per germline, CDR1 KGHDR and CDR2 SFDVKD. Trimming left V 9 bases short and J 12 bases short, with 14 bases between. CDR3 residues: CATGEGGGYF. The DNA of the CDR3 is TGTGCCACCGGAGAAGGGGGGGGGTACTTC.

This sequence joins TRBV2 and TRBJ1-2; weak D call: TRBD1 (6 bases). CDR1 and CDR2 (germline): SNHLY, FYNNEI. Trimming removed 8 bases from V and 4 bases from J, with 14 bases in between. This CDR3 region has 13 residues. The CDR3 sequence is CASLPDRPYGYTF. The CDR3 DNA is TGTGCCAGCCTCCCCGACAGGCCCTATGGCTACACCTTC.

This rearrangement joins TRBV7-2 to TRBJ2-7; TRBD2 might be the D (5 bases). Trimming left V 3 bases short and J 0 bases short, with 12 bases between. This CDR3 spans 15 amino acids. CDR1 SGHTA and CDR2 FQGNSA come from the germline V gene. The chain's CDR3 is CASSFGLVSSYEQYF. The CDR3 nucleotides are TGTGCCAGCAGCTTCGGACTTGTAAGCTCCTACGAGCAGTACTTC.

The chain has TRBV14 and TRBJ2-7; 10 nucleotides line up with TRBD2. The V segment lost 5 bases and the J segment 1 base; nucleotides outside the gene matches: 11. Per germline, CDR1 SGHDN and CDR2 FVKESK. This CDR3 has 17 residues. Written as DNA, the CDR3 is TGTGCCAGCAGCTTTGGGTTAACTAGCGGGGCTTCCTACGAGCAGTACTTC. This codes for CASSFGLTSGASYEQYF.

The rearrangement uses TRBV29-1 and TRBJ2-7; TRBD1 agrees at 9 bases. With V trimmed by 6 bases and J by 6 bases, 18 bases remained unmatched. Germline V gene data show CDR1 as SQVTM and CDR2 as ANQGSEA. The CDR3 contains 16 residues. The CDR3 nucleotides are TGCAGCGTCGACCCGGGACAGGGAGAGAGCGCGGGCGAGCAGTACTTC. Translation gives CSVDPGQGESAGEQYF.

The chain recombines TRBV7-2 with TRBJ2-1; either TRBD1 or TRBD2 may fit D (5 bases each). The ends were cut back, 1 base at V and 9 bases at J, with 7 bases in the middle. CDR3 size: 12 residues. Germline CDR1 and CDR2: SGHTA and FQGNSA. The CDR3 sequence: CASSLEGSEQFF. In DNA form, the CDR3 reads TGTGCCAGCAGCTTAGAGGGGAGTGAGCAGTTCTTC.

The chain carries TRBV9 and TRBJ1-1; D is perhaps TRBD1 (5 bases). Germline values: CDR1 SGDLS, CDR2 YYNGEE. This CDR3 has 12 residues. V lost 2 bases to trimming and J lost 4 bases, with 6 bases between them. This chain's CDR3 is CASSVGTTEAFF. The CDR3 DNA is TGTGCCAGCAGCGTGGGGACCACTGAAGCTTTCTTT.

The J gene is TRBJ1-1, the V gene TRBV19, with D perhaps matching TRBD1 (5 bases). CDR3 size: 13 residues. CDR1 LNHDA and CDR2 SQIVND come from the germline V gene (reference sequence). Trimming shortened V by 7 bases and J by 5 bases, and 14 bases separated the two germline ends. CDR3 in amino acids: CASNTRGATEAFF. The CDR3 coding sequence is TGTGCCAGTAACACCAGAGGGGCTACTGAAGCTTTCTTT.

In its sample, this clonotype was seen many times. The chain joins TRBV6-4 to TRBJ2-1, with 7 bases that match TRBD2. CDR3 length: 14 residues. Germline CDR1 and CDR2: MRHNA and SNTAGT. After removal of 6 bases from V and 6 bases from J, the junction contained 8 bases not matched to a gene. The CDR3 protein is CASSGGGGSNEQFF. The CDR3 bases are TGTGCCAGCAGCGGCGGGGGTGGGTCCAATGAGCAGTTCTTC.

The CDR3 spells CASSESPITEAFF. As DNA, the CDR3 is TGCGCCAGCAGTGAGTCCCCGATTACTGAAGCTTTCTTT. The chain carries TRBV10-2 and TRBJ1-1; no reliable D call. This CDR3 is 13 amino acids long. The V gene lost 0 bases and the J gene lost 5 bases, with 7 bases spanning the gap. CDR1 is WSHSY and CDR2 is SAAADI in the germline V gene.

This clonotype was observed a handful of times. The rearrangement uses TRBV2 and TRBJ1-2; no firm D call. Germline assignment: CDR1 SNHLY and CDR2 FYNNEI. Trimming removed 4 bases from V and 5 bases from J, with 17 bases in between. This CDR3 has 15 residues. The CDR3 sequence is CASSAILTGEYGYTF. CDR3 coding DNA: TGTGCCAGCAGTGCCATCTTAACGGGCGAATATGGCTACACCTTC.

The chain links TRBV7-8 to TRBJ2-1, with D tentatively TRBD1 (5 bases). This CDR3 region has 13 residues. V lost 5 bases and J lost 3, with 8 bases in between. Germline assignment: CDR1 SGHVS and CDR2 FQNEAQ. DNA for the CDR3: TGTGCCAGCAGCCCCCAGGGCTACAATGAGCAGTTCTTC. This translates into CASSPQGYNEQFF.

This clonotype was counted many times. The chain has TRBV13 and TRBJ1-2; D gene ambiguous. Germline CDR1 and CDR2: PRHDT and FYEKMQ (reference sequence). The CDR3 loop spans 13 amino acids. V gave up 1 base and J gave up 4 bases, with 7 bases separating them. CDR3: CASSLEWVYGYTF. The CDR3, as DNA: TGTGCCAGCAGCTTAGAATGGGTCTATGGCTACACCTTC.

This rearrangement joins TRBV24-1 to TRBJ2-3; 11 nucleotides align to TRBD1. In germline, CDR1 is KGHDR, CDR2 SFDVKD. J lost 5 bases, V lost 4 bases, and 7 bases had no gene match. The CDR3 sequence is 16 residues long. CDR3 loop: CATSDRGQGARDTQYF. In DNA form, the CDR3 reads TGTGCCACCAGTGACCGTGGACAGGGGGCGCGAGATACGCAGTATTTT.

This clonotype was counted a few times. The J gene is TRBJ1-2, the V gene TRBV18; 8 nucleotides line up with TRBD1. Germline V gene lookup returns CDR1 KGHSH and CDR2 LQKENI. The CDR3 has 13 amino acids. V was pared by 5 bases and J by 7 bases, with 6 bases of the junction left unmatched. The CDR3 DNA reads TGTGCCAGCTCAGGGGACAGGATTCCTGGCTACACCTTC. Translation gives CASSGDRIPGYTF.

To note about this clonotype: A much larger clone sits a single nucleotide away, making a read error possible. This chain links TRBV12-3 or TRBV12-4 with TRBJ1-1; TRBD1 matches at 9 bases. The CDR3 runs 16 residues. CDR3 nucleotides: TGTGCCAACAGTTTATCCCCGGGACAGGGAAACACTGAAGCTTTCTTT. Residues: CANSLSPGQGNTEAFF.

This clonotype was counted between two and nine times. The gene calls are TRBV7-2 and TRBJ2-5; TRBD2 matches at 7 bases. The V gene end was trimmed by 1 base and the J gene end by 2 bases; junction bases not matched to a gene: 1. The CDR3 is 14 amino acids. Germline CDR1 SGHTA, CDR2 FQGNSA. The CDR3 nucleotides read TGTGCCAGCAGCTTAGTCGGGGGGCAAGAGACCCAGTACTTC. Encoded protein: CASSLVGGQETQYF.

In this sample, this clonotype turned up many times. The rearrangement uses TRBV20-1 and TRBJ2-7; 9 nucleotides match TRBD1. The CDR3 contains 16 residues. Per the germline V gene, CDR1 is DFQATT and CDR2 is SNEGSKA (reference sequence). The junction had 9 bases not matched to a gene; V was cut back by 0 bases and J by 3 bases. CDR3 loop: CSARETGGPHYYEQYF. CDR3 nucleotides: TGCAGTGCTAGAGAGACAGGGGGACCACATTACTACGAGCAGTACTTC.

The V gene is TRBV2, the J gene TRBJ2-6; unclear D gene. CDR1 and CDR2 from the germline V gene are SNHLY and FYNNEI. V was pared by 7 bases and J by 1 base, with 11 bases between. The length of the CDR3 is 15 residues. In nucleotides, the CDR3 is TGTGCCAGCACCTTTTTAGGATCTGGGGCCAACGTCCTGACTTTC. It codes for CASTFLGSGANVLTF.

Details on this clonotype: Possible read error: a much larger clone is one base away. This chain joins TRBV4-1 and TRBJ2-6; no definite D call. Deletions cut 7 bases from V and 4 bases from J, with 11 bases between. This CDR3 region has 14 residues. Germline-derived CDR1 and CDR2 are MGHRA and YSYEKL. CDR3 in DNA: TGCGCCAGCAAGGGTAGCACCGGGGCCAACGTCCTGACTTTC. This sequence encodes CASKGSTGANVLTF.

J is TRBJ2-7 and V is TRBV5-4; tentatively, D is TRBD2 (5 bases). The J call may not be correct, given that the DNA end is closer to TRBJ2-5. Germline V gene sequence: CDR1 SGHNT, CDR2 YYREEE (reference sequence). CDR3 length equals 16 residues. CDR3 nucleotide sequence: TGTGCCAGCGGAAACCGGACTGGCACCAACCAAGAGACCCAGTACTTC. This sequence encodes CASGNRTGTNQETQYF.

The V call is TRBV3-1, the J call TRBJ1-4, with a possible D match to TRBD1 (6 bases). This CDR3 comprises 14 residues. Trimming pared 4 bases from V and 5 bases from J, leaving 11 bases between. Germline lookup yields CDR1 LGHDT and CDR2 YNNKEL (reference sequence). CDR3 loop: CASSLRQENEKLFF. Written as DNA, the CDR3 is TGTGCCAGCAGCCTTAGACAGGAGAATGAAAAACTGTTTTTT.

J is TRBJ2-3 and V is TRBV5-1; D is ambiguous. Germline loops: CDR1 SGHRS, CDR2 YFSETQ. There are 14 residues in the CDR3. V lost 0 bases and J lost 7, with 12 bases in between. The chain's CDR3 is CASSLGASQNTQYF. CDR3 sequence (DNA): TGCGCCAGCAGCTTGGGAGCGTCACAAAATACGCAGTATTTT.

The rearrangement uses TRBV2 and TRBJ2-3, with D tentatively TRBD1 (6 bases). Trimming took off 4 bases at V and 0 bases at J, with 8 bases between the two ends. This CDR3 is built from 14 residues. The germline V gene encodes CDR1 SNHLY and CDR2 FYNNEI. CDR3 DNA sequence: TGTGCCAGCAGTGGGACAGAGAGCACAGATACGCAGTATTTT. Its translation: CASSGTESTDTQYF.

The V call is TRBV14, the J call TRBJ2-7, with a possible D match to TRBD2 (6 bases). Per germline, CDR1 SGHDN and CDR2 FVKESK. V was cut by 2 bases and J by 6 bases, with 11 bases left in between. The CDR3 consists of 13 residues. CDR3 region: CASSQWGGVEQYF. The DNA for the CDR3 is TGTGCCAGCAGCCAATGGGGCGGGGTCGAGCAGTACTTC.